This T cell receptor (beta chain) was documented in a study of T cells after yellow fever vaccination (dated 2019 in TCRdb). General notes on the study: The SMART-Seq v4 Ultra Low Input RNA kit was used to prepare libraries from fractions with low cell numbers. Bulk TCR alpha and beta repertoires were sequenced longitudinally to track T-cell clones before and after primary and booster YFV17D yellow fever vaccination. Two healthy male donors, one aged 18 to 30 and one aged 30 to 40 years, made up the cohort. Blood was collected at multiple timepoints before and after primary and secondary immunization, and bulk PBMC replicates and cell subsets were isolated. General conclusions and limits of the study: Because only a couple of donors were included in the study, the extent to which the findings can be generalized is limited. After the booster, most of the clones that had expanded following primary vaccination were detected again (almost 98% of CD4 and around 90% of CD8), which suggests that memory was broadly maintained. The secondary T-cell response was found to be weaker but faster than the primary response, with a peak reached on day 5 rather than on day 15. Computational filtering was required because FACS-sorted repertoires could contain abundant contaminating clonotypes from the bulk population. A small share of clonotypes occurred in both CD4 and CD8 compartments, likely arising from convergent recombination.

Its CDR3 holds 14 amino acids, cysteine through phenylalanine. Only the CDR3 part of the read is kept: 42 bases, read in frame from the first base. V gives up 7 bases and J gives up 5 bases, and the segment between their germline ends measures 16 bases. The germline V gene gives CDR1 as SGHTA and CDR2 as FQGNSA. As to this clonotype: There is no known antigen for this receptor. No base qualities exist here, and no much larger clone lies one base off it.

TCR cDNA was made using 5'RACE template switching, a step that added a universal primer site and unique molecular identifiers. Priming of cDNA synthesis was performed from both the TCR alpha and TCR beta constant segments. Two PCR steps were used to amplify libraries, with sample barcodes and sequencing adapters being added in the second step. Sequencing of libraries was performed on Illumina HiSeq 2500 (2x100 bp) or NovaSeq (2x150 bp). The original methods were these. MIGEC handled demultiplexing of reads and collapsing into UMI consensus sequences, while MiXCR performed V(D)J alignment. Clonotypes responding to the vaccine were identified with edgeR on replicate PBMC samples, with the criteria of FDR below 0.01 and a log2 fold change above 5 up to day 15. Bulk clonotypes were assigned CD4 or CD8 identity according to which sequenced CD4 or CD8 repertoire held them at higher abundance. Using fastp at Q25 and MiXCR, TCRdb reprocessed the public reads and kept productive beta chains. Each record represents a unique CDR3 protein, reported with the most common genes and DNA among its rows. The V and J calls shown here were made by TCRdb, not taken from the authors' results. This sample comprises about 400,000 distinct CDR3 sequences, 11% of them detected only once. 18% of the sample rests with the top ten.

The label giving this sample's treatment or condition can be read as: live attenuated yellow fever vaccine strain. At every blood-draw timepoint, two biological replicates of bulk PBMCs were collected. PBMCs were isolated from peripheral blood using a standard Ficoll-Paque protocol. TriZol was used to extract RNA from bulk PBMCs, CD4 and CD8 fractions, and dextramer-positive and dextramer-negative fractions. The sequences come from PBMCs, collected on the day of the first yellow fever vaccination. The TCR originated in a young man who received the YFV17D yellow fever vaccine. Recombination joined TRBV7-2 with TRBJ2-3; TRBD2 might be the D gene, on 5 matching bases. In nucleotides, the sequence is TGTGCCAGCACCCTTTTTGAGGGCAGAGATACGCAGTATTTT. Translated, this gives CASTLFEGRDTQYF.